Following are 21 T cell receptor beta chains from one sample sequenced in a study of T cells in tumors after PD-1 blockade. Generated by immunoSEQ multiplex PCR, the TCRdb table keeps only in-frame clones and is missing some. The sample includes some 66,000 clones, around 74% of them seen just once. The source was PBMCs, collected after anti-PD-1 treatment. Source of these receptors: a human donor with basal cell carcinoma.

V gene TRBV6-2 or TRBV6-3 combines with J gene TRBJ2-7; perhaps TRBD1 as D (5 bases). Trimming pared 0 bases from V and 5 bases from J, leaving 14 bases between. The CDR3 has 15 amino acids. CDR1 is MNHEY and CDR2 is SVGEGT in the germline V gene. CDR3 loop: CASSYSTEGVHEQYF. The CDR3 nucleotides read TGTGCCAGCAGTTACTCGACAGAAGGAGTTCACGAGCAGTACTTC.

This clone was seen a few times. DNA for the CDR3: TGCGCCAGCAGCTTGGTGGGGACAGGGTTGTCCTACGAGCAGTACTTC. Its translation: CASSLVGTGLSYEQYF. This chain connects TRBV5-1 to TRBJ2-7; 9 bases line up with TRBD1. CDR1 is SGHRS, CDR2 YFSETQ, per germline. This CDR3 has 16 residues. Trimming removed 0 bases from V and 1 base from J; junction bases left unmatched: 5.

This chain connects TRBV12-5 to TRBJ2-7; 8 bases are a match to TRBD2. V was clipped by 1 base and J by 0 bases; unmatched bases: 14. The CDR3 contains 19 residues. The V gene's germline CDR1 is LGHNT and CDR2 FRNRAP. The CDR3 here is CASGLAPGEEAGVSYEQYF. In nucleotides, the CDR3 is TGTGCTAGTGGTTTGGCACCGGGGGAGGAAGCGGGGGTCTCCTACGAGCAGTACTTC.

CDR3 amino acids: CASSFGDTQYF. In DNA form, the CDR3 reads TGTGCCAGCAGCTTCGGAGATACGCAGTATTTT. This chain uses TRBV7-9 with TRBJ2-3; D is unresolved. The CDR3 has 11 amino acids. Trimming removed 3 bases at V and 5 bases at J, with 3 bases between. Germline CDR1 and CDR2: SEHNR and FQNEAQ (reference sequence).

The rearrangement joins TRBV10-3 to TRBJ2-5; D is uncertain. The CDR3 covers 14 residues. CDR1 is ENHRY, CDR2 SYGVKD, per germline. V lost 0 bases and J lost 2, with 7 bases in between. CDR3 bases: TGTGCCATCAGTGAGTCAAAGGTTCAAGAGACCCAGTACTTC. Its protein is CAISESKVQETQYF.

The CDR3 nucleotides read TGTGCCAGCAGTTCGGATTTGAGAAACACCATATATTTT. Translating it yields CASSSDLRNTIYF. V gene TRBV28 combines with J gene TRBJ1-3; D remains unclear. The CDR3 covers 13 residues. Trimming took off 4 bases at V and 5 bases at J, with 9 bases between the two ends. Germline CDR1 and CDR2: MDHEN and SYDVKM.

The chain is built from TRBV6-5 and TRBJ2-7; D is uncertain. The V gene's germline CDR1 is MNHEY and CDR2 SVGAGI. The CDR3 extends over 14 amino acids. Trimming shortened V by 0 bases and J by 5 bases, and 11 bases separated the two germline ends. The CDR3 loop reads CASSYSDPGNEQYF. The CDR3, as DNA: TGTGCCAGCAGTTACTCGGATCCGGGCAACGAGCAGTACTTC.

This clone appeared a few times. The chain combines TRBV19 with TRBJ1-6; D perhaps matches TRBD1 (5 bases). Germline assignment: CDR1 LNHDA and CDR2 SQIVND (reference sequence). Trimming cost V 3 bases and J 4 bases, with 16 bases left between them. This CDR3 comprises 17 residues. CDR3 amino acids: CASSIPEPGTYNSPLHF. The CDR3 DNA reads TGTGCCAGTAGTATTCCAGAGCCGGGGACTTATAATTCACCCCTCCACTTT.

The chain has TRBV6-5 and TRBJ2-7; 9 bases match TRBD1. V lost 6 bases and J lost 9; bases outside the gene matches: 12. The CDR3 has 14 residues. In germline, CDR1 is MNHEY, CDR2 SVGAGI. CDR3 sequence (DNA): TGTGCCAGCAGGGCCTCGGGACAGGGAATTTGGCAGTACTTC. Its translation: CASRASGQGIWQYF.

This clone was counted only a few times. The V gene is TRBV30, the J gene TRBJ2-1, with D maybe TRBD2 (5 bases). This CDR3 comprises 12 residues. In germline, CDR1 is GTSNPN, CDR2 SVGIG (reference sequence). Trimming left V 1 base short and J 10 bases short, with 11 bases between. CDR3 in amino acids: CAWSGGYAEQFF. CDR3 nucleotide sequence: TGTGCCTGGAGTGGCGGGTACGCCGAGCAGTTCTTC.

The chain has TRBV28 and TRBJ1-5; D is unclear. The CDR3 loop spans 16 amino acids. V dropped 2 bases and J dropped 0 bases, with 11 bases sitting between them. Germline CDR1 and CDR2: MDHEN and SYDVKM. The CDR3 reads CASSLLGLYSNQPQHF. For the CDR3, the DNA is TGTGCCAGCAGTTTACTGGGCCTCTATAGCAATCAGCCCCAGCATTTT.

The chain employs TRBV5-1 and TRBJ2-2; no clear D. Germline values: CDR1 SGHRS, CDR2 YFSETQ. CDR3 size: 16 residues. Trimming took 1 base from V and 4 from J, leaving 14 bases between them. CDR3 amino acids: CASSLTLPETTGELFF. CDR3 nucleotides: TGCGCCAGCAGCTTGACGCTCCCTGAAACCACCGGGGAGCTGTTTTTT.

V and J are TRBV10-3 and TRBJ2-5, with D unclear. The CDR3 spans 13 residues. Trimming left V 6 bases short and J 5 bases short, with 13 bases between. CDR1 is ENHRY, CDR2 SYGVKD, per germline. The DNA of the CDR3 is TGTGCCATCAGGCAGGCTGGGCGGGAGACCCAGTACTTC. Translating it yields CAIRQAGRETQYF.

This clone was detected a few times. As DNA, the CDR3 is TGTGCCAGCGTCAGGGTGGAAGGTGGCTACACCTTC. It encodes CASVRVEGGYTF. The rearrangement uses TRBV2 and TRBJ1-2; tentative D call: TRBD1 (5 bases). Germline values: CDR1 SNHLY, CDR2 FYNNEI. Deletions cut 8 bases from V and 7 bases from J, with 14 bases between. The CDR3 covers 12 residues.

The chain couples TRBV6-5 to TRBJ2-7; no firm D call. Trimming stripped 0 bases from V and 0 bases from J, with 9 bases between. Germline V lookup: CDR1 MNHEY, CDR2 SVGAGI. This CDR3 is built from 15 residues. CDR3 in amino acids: CASSYSSRSSYEQYF. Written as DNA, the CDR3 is TGTGCCAGCAGTTACTCGAGCAGGAGCTCCTACGAGCAGTACTTC.

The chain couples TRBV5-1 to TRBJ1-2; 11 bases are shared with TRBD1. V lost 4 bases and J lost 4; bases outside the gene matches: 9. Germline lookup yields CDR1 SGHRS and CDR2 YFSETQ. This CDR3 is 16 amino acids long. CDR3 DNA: TGCGCCAGCAGCCTGGGACAGGGGGATCCTGGCTATGGCTACACCTTC. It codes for CASSLGQGDPGYGYTF.

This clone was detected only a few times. CDR3 sequence: CAWSGGLYGYTF. The CDR3 coding sequence is TGTGCCTGGAGTGGGGGGCTCTATGGCTACACCTTC. The J gene is TRBJ1-2, the V gene TRBV30, with a possible D match to TRBD1 (6 bases). The CDR3 loop spans 12 amino acids. The germline V gene encodes CDR1 GTSNPN and CDR2 SVGIG (reference sequence). Trimming removed 1 base from V and 4 bases from J, with 7 bases in between.

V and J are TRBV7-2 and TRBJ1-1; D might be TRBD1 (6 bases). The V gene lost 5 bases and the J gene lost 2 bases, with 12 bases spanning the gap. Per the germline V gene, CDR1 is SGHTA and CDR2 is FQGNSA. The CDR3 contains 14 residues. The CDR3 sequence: CASSLRGANTEAFF. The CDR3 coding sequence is TGTGCCAGCAGCCTTCGGGGGGCCAACACTGAAGCTTTCTTT.

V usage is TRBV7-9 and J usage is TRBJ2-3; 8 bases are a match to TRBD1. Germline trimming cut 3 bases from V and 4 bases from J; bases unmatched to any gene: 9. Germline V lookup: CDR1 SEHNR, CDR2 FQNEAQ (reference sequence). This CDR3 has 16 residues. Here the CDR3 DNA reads TGTGCCAGCAGCTTGGTCTGGACAGGGAGAGCAGATACGCAGTATTTT. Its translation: CASSLVWTGRADTQYF.

The CDR3 DNA reads TGTGCCTGGGACAGAACCCAGACCCAGTACTTC. This translates into CAWDRTQTQYF. The chain uses TRBV30 and TRBJ2-5, with D possibly being TRBD1 (5 bases). Germline CDR1 is GTSNPN and CDR2 is SVGIG (reference sequence). V was cut by 5 bases and J by 6 bases, with 10 bases left in between. The CDR3 length is 11 residues.

The chain's CDR3 is CASSLWADNEKLFF. The CDR3 nucleotides read TGTGCCAGCAGCTTGTGGGCAGATAATGAAAAACTGTTTTTT. V gene TRBV5-8 combines with J gene TRBJ1-4, with unresolved D. The V gene's germline CDR1 is SGHTS and CDR2 YDEGEE. CDR3 size: 14 residues. Deletions cut 1 base from V and 4 bases from J, with 8 bases between.